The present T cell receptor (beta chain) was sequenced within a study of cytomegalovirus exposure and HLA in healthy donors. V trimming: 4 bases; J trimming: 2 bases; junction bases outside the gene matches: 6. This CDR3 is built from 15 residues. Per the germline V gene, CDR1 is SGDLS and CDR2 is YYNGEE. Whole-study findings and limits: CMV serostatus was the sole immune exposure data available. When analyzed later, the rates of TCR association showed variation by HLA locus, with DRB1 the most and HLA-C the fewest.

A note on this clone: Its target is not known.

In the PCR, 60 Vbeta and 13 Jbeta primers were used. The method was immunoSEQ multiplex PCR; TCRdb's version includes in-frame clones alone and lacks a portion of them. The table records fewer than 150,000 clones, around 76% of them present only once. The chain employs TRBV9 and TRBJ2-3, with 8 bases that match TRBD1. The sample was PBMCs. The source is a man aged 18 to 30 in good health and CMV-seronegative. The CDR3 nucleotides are TGTGCCAGCAGCCCATGGGGACAGGACACAGATACGCAGTATTTT. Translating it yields CASSPWGQDTDTQYF.